What follows describes a single T cell receptor beta chain. The target antigen is unknown. A multiplex PCR was run with 60 Vbeta primers and 13 Jbeta primers. Method: immunoSEQ multiplex PCR; TCRdb's copy keeps in-frame clones and lacks some. The data hold around 40,000 clones, with 60% to 75% observed a single time. The data derive from a study of cytomegalovirus exposure and HLA in healthy donors. Across the study: The early release's HLA-typed donors yielded some 85 million unique TCRs. Study-wide points: Accurate prediction of most subjects' HLA-A and HLA-B alleles from TCR beta sequences was reported.

J was trimmed by 4 bases and V by 4 bases; bases with no gene match: 4. The CDR3 loop spans 15 amino acids. In germline, CDR1 is SGHNT, CDR2 YYREEE (reference sequence). V usage is TRBV5-4 and J usage is TRBJ2-6; the match to TRBD2 covers 8 bases. The sequenced sample consisted of PBMCs. This clonotype was obtained from a man aged 35-49 years in good health and CMV-seronegative. CDR3 sequence reads: CASSTGGSGANVLTF. The CDR3 nucleotides read TGTGCCAGCAGCACGGGGGGGTCAGGGGCCAACGTCCTGACTTTC.